This TCR beta chain was retrieved from a study of blood T cells in healthy people across ages. As for the study in general: Capture via template switching afforded approximately one barcoded beta molecule per two T cells.

With each sample, at least 5 micrograms of total RNA were extracted. Findings and caveats of the study: Any conclusive comparison of naive versus antigen-experienced cells was prevented by using unsorted PBMCs. Naive CD4+ cells and diversity were both higher in long-lived donors than in aged donors.

The germline gives CDR1 GTSNPN, CDR2 SVGIG (reference sequence). The CDR3 length is 15 residues. The J segment lost 7 bases and the V segment lost 3 bases, leaving 11 bases of the junction unmatched. Notes on this clonotype: Its specificity is unknown. Possible read error: a much larger clone is one base away.

A sample-barcoded 5' primer and a J-beta primer mix were used in a second PCR of about 6 to 12 cycles. Using its own MiXCR run on the 5' RACE reads, TCRdb lists one record per CDR3 protein. The sample contains around 1,000,000 distinct CDR3 sequences, 30% to 40% of which appear only once. Specimen: blood. V gene TRBV30 combines with J gene TRBJ2-3; 9 nucleotides match TRBD1. This TCR came from a man between 18 and 35 years old in good health. The CDR3 DNA sequence: TGTGCCTGGAGCTTAGGGACAGGGACCATCTATACGCAGTATTTT. Translated: CAWSLGTGTIYTQYF.